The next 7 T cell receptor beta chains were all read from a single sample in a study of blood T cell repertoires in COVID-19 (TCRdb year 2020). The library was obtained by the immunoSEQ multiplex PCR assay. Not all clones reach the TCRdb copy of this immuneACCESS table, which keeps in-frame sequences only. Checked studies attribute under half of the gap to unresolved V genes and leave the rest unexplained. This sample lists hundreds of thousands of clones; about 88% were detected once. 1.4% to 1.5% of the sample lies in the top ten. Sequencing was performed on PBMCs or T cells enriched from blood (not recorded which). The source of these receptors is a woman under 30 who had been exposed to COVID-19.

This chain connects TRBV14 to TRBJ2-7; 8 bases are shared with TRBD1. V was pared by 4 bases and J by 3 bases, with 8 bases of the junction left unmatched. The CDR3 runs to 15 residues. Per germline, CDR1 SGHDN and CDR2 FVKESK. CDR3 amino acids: CASSLGRTGNYEQYF. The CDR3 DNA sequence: TGTGCCAGCAGCCTAGGGAGGACAGGGAACTACGAGCAGTACTTC. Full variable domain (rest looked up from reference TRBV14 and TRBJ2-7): EAGVTQFPSHSVIEKGQTVTLRCDPISGHDNLYWYRRVMGKEIKFLLHFVKESKQDESGMPNNRFLAERTGGTYSTLKVQPAELEDSGVYFCASSLGRTGNYEQYFGPGTRLTVT.

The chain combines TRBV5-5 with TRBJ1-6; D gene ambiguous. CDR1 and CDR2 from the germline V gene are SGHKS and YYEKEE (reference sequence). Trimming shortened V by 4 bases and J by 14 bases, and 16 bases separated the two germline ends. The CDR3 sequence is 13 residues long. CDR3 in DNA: TGTGCCAGCAGCCCCTGGGCCCTCTCGACCCTCCACTTT. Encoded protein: CASSPWALSTLHF.

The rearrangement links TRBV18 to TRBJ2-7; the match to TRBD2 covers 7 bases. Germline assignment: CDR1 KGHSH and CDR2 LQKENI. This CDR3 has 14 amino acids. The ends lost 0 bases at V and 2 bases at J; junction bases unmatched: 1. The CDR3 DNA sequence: TGTGCCAGCTCACCACCGGGACTACCCTACGAGCAGTACTTC. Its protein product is CASSPPGLPYEQYF.

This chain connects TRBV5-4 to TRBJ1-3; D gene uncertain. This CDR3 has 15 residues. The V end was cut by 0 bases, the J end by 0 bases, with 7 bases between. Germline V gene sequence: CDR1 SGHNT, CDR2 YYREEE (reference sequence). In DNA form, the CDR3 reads TGTGCCAGCAGCTTGGCGCAGGCCTCTGGAAACACCATATATTTT. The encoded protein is CASSLAQASGNTIYF.

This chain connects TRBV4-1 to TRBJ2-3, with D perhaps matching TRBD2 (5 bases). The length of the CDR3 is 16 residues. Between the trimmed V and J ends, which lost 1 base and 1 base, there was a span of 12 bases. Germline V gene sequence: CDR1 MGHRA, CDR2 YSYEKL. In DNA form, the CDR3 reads TGCGCCAGCAGCCAAGTAATGTACGGGGGCACAGATACGCAGTATTTT. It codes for CASSQVMYGGTDTQYF.

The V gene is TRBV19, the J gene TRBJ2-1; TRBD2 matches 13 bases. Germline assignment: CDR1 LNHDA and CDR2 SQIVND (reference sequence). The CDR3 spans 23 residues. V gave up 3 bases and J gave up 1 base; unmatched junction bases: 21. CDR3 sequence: CASSIWGTGPGLAGPGSYNEQFF. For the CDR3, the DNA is TGTGCCAGTAGTATCTGGGGGACAGGGCCGGGACTAGCGGGACCGGGATCCTACAATGAGCAGTTCTTC.

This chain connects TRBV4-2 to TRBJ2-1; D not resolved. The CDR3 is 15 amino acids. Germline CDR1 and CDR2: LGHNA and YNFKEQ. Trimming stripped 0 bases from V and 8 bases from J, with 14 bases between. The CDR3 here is CASSQERLGGDEQFF. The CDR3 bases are TGTGCCAGCAGCCAAGAACGTTTAGGCGGCGATGAGCAGTTCTTC.